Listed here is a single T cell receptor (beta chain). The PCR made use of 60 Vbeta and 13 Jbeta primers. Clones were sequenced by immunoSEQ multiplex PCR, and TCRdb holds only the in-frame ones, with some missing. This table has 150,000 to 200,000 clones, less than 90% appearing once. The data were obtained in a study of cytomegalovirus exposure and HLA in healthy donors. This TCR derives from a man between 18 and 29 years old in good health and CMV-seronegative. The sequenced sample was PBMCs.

The CDR3, as DNA: TGTGCCAGTAGTAAGGGGCTCCACACTGAAGCTTTCTTT. Translating it yields CASSKGLHTEAFF. The rearrangement links TRBV19 to TRBJ1-1; possibly TRBD1 for D (5 bases). The germline gives CDR1 LNHDA, CDR2 SQIVND (reference sequence). This CDR3 region has 13 residues. Trimming left V 4 bases short and J 3 bases short, with 9 bases between.